Only a few counts were recorded for the clone carrying this T cell receptor (beta chain). There are 17 residues in the CDR3. Per germline, CDR1 WSHSY and CDR2 SAAADI. The V gene end was trimmed by 2 bases and the J gene end by 3 bases; junction bases not matched to a gene: 5. The study defined stable Graves' hyperthyroidism as no ophthalmopathy progression within 18 months. It was 10 ml of fresh peripheral blood that supplied the PBMCs. The source of the sample is a study of T cells in Graves' hyperthyroidism and ophthalmopathy. About the study: Peripheral blood specimens were obtained at initial diagnosis, prior to any treatment.

RNA transcripts yielded amplified TCR beta CDR3 regions. HTBI primers were employed in a first-round RT-PCR of the TCR CDR3. Each CDR3 protein is one row after TCRdb ran MiXCR on the multiplex PCR reads. The repertoire consists of approximately 740,000 distinct CDR3 sequences, with 11% to 15% occurring once and the leading ten covering roughly 10%. The chain employs TRBV10-2 and TRBJ2-3; 13 bases are shared with TRBD2. Sequenced input: blood. The TCR sequence derives from a woman between 18 and 29 years old with Graves' hyperthyroidism. The CDR3 is CASSEPTTSGRTDTQYF. CDR3 sequence (DNA): TGCGCCAGCAGTGAGCCGACGACTAGCGGGAGGACAGATACGCAGTATTTT.